These 5 T cell receptor beta chains originate from one sample sequenced in a study of regulatory T cells in long-lasting Graves disease. The authors built TCR beta libraries using iRepertoire HTBI primers and Arm-PCR of CDR3 regions. One entry per CDR3 protein results from TCRdb running MiXCR on the multiplex PCR reads. The sample gives about 530,000 distinct CDR3 sequences, about 16% of which show up once; 25% is in the top ten. Time point given: newly diagnosed GD, antithyroid drugs for less than 3 months. RNA isolated from PBMCs was used to make the TCR library. These sequences were also reported in another study, on T cells in Graves' hyperthyroidism and ophthalmopathy.

Sequences were derived from peripheral blood mononuclear cells (PBMCs), sampled at new diagnosis, from a patient treated with antithyroid drugs. The source of these receptors is a woman between 40 and 65 years old with Graves disease.

This clonotype has just a few counts. This sequence joins TRBV9 and TRBJ2-1; D is ambiguous. The CDR3 is 13 residues long. Between the trimmed V and J ends, which lost 0 bases and 5 bases, there was a span of 6 bases. Germline values: CDR1 SGDLS, CDR2 YYNGEE. CDR3 coding DNA: TGTGCCAGCAGCGTAGGCTACCACAATGAGCAGTTCTTC. Translation gives CASSVGYHNEQFF. The entire variable domain, with the rest obtained from reference TRBV9 and TRBJ2-1, is as follows: DSGVTQTPKHLITATGQRVTLRCSPRSGDLSVYWYQQSLDQGLQFLIQYYNGEERAKGNILERFSAQQFPDLHSELNLSSLELGDSALYFCASSVGYHNEQFFGPGTRLTVL.

The chain is built from TRBV19 and TRBJ1-4; D unclear. Germline V lookup: CDR1 LNHDA, CDR2 SQIVND (reference sequence). The V and J ends lost 9 bases and 0 bases respectively, with 11 bases between them. This CDR3 is built from 14 residues. CDR3 amino acids: CASCFGATNEKLFF. The CDR3 nucleotides read TGTGCCAGCTGCTTCGGGGCAACTAATGAAAAACTGTTTTTT. Based on the CDR3 plus reference TRBV19 and TRBJ1-4, the full variable domain is DGGITQSPKYLFRKEGQNVTLSCEQNLNHDAMYWYRQDPGQGLRLIYYSQIVNDFQKGDIAEGYSVSREKKESFPLTVTSAQKNPTAFYLCASCFGATNEKLFFGSGTQLSVL.

This clonotype was detected a few times. The chain joins TRBV29-1 to TRBJ1-1; the D gene is possibly TRBD1 (6 bases). Germline CDR1 and CDR2: SQVTM and ANQGSEA. The CDR3 has 13 residues. The germline V and J ends were trimmed by 4 bases and 1 base, with 10 bases remaining between them. This chain's CDR3 is CSVAGAGNTEAFF. The CDR3 bases are TGCAGCGTTGCAGGGGCGGGGAACACTGAAGCTTTCTTT. The whole variable domain, remainder taken from reference TRBV29-1 and TRBJ1-1, is SAVISQKPSRDICQRGTSLTIQCQVDSQVTMMFWYRQQPGQSLTLIATANQGSEATYESGFVIDKFPISRPNLTFSTLTVSNMSPEDSSIYLCSVAGAGNTEAFFGQGTRLTVV.

The CDR3 coding sequence is TGTGCCACCAGCAGAGGTGGCGGGGACGGAGATACGCAGTATTTT. Translating gives CATSRGGGDGDTQYF. The chain is built from TRBV15 and TRBJ2-3; a weak D match, TRBD2 (6 bases). CDR3 size: 15 residues. V lost 1 base and J lost 5, with 13 bases in between. CDR1 and CDR2 from the germline V gene are LNHNV and YYDKDF (reference sequence).

This clonotype was counted many times. The genes are TRBV20-1 and TRBJ2-7; tentatively, D is TRBD1 or TRBD2 (5 bases each). V was cut by 3 bases and J by 1 base, with 13 bases left in between. This CDR3 is 14 amino acids long. From germline, CDR1 is DFQATT and CDR2 SNEGSKA (reference sequence). The CDR3 DNA reads as TGCAGTGCTAGTTTAAGGGACCCGTCCTACGAGCAGTACTTC. It specifies CSASLRDPSYEQYF.